Included here is one T cell receptor (beta chain) sequence, with context. The antigen remains unidentified. Both 60 Vbeta primers and 13 Jbeta primers went into the PCR. The protocol was immunoSEQ multiplex PCR, while the TCRdb copy is restricted to in-frame clones and leaves out a portion. The profile shows approximately 140,000 clones, around 80% of them singletons. The sample is drawn from a study of cytomegalovirus exposure and HLA in healthy donors. The overall study: Of roughly 360 genotyped donors, about 80% grouped in the Caucasian-associated ancestry cluster. Study-level results: Analyses of presence/absence relied on an assumption of roughly uniform sequencing depth across donors.

Each donor was nominally healthy when sampled (though unrecorded immune exposures were likely). The TCR sequence derives from a woman in her forties or fifties in good health and CMV-seronegative. The sequenced material came from PBMCs.

CDR3 region: CASSLGSGRSEQYF. CDR3 sequence (DNA): TGTGCCAGCAGCTTGGGAAGCGGGAGGAGTGAGCAGTACTTC. This sequence joins TRBV5-6 and TRBJ2-7; 9 positions agree with TRBD2. CDR1 and CDR2 from the germline V gene are SGHDT and YYEEEE. The length of the CDR3 is 14 residues. The V and J ends lost 0 bases and 7 bases, in that order; junction bases with no gene match: 5.